This T cell receptor beta chain is from a study of blood T cell repertoires in COVID-19. Source study methods: It was from reference gene primer amplification that nucleated cell counts were estimated. Assay used: immunoSEQ multiplex PCR; TCRdb lists only in-frame clones, some missing. V, J and clone size are those of that table, while D and trimming were read from the DNA. The table lists under 80,000 clones, roughly 83% of them singletons. Trimming removed 0 bases at V and 2 bases at J, with 7 bases between. The CDR3 runs 14 residues. CDR1 and CDR2 (germline): SEHNR, FQNEAQ (reference sequence). What was sequenced was peripheral blood. The genes are TRBV7-9 and TRBJ1-2; D unclear. This TCR came from a woman aged 55 to 70 with acute or convalescent COVID-19. In nucleotides, the CDR3 is TGTGCCAGCAGCTTAGCAAAGCCAAACTATGGCTACACCTTC. This gives the protein CASSLAKPNYGYTF.